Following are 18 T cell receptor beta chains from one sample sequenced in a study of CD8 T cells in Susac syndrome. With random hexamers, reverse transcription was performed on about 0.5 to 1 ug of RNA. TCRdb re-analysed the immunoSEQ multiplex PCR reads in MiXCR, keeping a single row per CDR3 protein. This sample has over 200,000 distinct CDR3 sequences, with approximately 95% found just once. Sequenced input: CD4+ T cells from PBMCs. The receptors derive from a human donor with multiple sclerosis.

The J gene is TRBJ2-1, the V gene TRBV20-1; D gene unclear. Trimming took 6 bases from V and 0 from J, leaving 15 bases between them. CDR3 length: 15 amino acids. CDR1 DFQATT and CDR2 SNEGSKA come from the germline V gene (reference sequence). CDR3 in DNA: TGCAGTGCCGTTTTAGACCGGAGCTCCTACAATGAGCAGTTCTTC. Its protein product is CSAVLDRSSYNEQFF.

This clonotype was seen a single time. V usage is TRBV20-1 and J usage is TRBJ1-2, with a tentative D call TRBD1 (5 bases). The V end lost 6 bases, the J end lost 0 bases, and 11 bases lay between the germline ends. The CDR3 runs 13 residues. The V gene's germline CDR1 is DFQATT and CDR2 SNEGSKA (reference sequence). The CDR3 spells CSARGGTNYGYTF. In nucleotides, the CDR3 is TGCAGTGCCCGGGGGGGGACTAACTATGGCTACACCTTC.

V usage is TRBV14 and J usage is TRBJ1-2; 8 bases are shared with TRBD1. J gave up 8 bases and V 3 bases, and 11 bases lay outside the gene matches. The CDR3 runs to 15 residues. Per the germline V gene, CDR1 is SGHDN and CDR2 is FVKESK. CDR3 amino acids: CASSHGGQGATGYTF. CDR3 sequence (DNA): TGTGCCAGCAGCCACGGTGGGCAGGGGGCGACCGGCTACACCTTC.

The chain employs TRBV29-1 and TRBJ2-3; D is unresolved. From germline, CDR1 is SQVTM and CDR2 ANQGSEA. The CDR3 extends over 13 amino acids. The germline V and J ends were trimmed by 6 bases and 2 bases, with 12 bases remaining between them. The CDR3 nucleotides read TGCAGCGTCCTACTGAGTCCCACAGATACGCAGTATTTT. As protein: CSVLLSPTDTQYF.

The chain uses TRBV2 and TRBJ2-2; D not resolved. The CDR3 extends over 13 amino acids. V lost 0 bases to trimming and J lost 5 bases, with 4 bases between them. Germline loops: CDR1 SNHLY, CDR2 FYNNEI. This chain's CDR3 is CASSEASTGELFF. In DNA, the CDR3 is TGTGCCAGCAGTGAAGCTTCAACCGGGGAGCTGTTTTTT.

CDR3 loop: CASSQQGGNTEAFF. CDR3 sequence (DNA): TGTGCCAGCAGCCAACAGGGTGGGAACACTGAAGCTTTCTTT. The gene calls are TRBV3-1 and TRBJ1-1; the D gene is possibly TRBD1 (5 bases). This CDR3 has 14 amino acids. Germline CDR1 reads LGHDT; CDR2 reads YNNKEL (reference sequence). Trimming stripped 2 bases from V and 1 base from J, with 8 bases between.

Here the CDR3 DNA reads TGTGCCAGCAGCCCCCCAGTCCTTTGGGTCGGCTACACCTTC. It codes for CASSPPVLWVGYTF. The chain uses TRBV12-3 or TRBV12-4 and TRBJ1-2; D not resolved. This CDR3 is built from 14 residues. Deletions cut 6 bases from V and 8 bases from J, with 19 bases between.

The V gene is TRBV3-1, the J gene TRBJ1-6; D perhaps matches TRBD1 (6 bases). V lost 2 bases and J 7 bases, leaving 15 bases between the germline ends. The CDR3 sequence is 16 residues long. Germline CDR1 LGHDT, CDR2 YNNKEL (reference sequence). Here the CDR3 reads CASSQLPTGENSPLHF. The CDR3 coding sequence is TGTGCCAGCAGCCAACTCCCGACAGGAGAGAATTCACCCCTCCACTTT.

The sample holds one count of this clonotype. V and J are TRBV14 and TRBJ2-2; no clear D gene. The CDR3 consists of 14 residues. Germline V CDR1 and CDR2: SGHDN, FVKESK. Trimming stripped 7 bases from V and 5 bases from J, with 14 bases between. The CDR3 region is CASNTHGGTGELFF. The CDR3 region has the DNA TGTGCCAGCAACACCCACGGTGGAACCGGGGAGCTGTTTTTT.

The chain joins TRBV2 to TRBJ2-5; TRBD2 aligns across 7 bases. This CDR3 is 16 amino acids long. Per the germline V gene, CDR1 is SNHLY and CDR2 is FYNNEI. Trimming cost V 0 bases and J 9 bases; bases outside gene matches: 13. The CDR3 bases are TGTGCCAGCAGTGAAGCCCCGGTAGCGGGCCCAGGCGCCCAGTACTTC. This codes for CASSEAPVAGPGAQYF.

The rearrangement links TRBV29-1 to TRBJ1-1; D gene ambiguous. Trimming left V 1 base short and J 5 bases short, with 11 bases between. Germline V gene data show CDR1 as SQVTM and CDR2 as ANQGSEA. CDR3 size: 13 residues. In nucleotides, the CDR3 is TGCAGCGTTGAAGTTGCGGGTGGGACTGAAGCTTTCTTT. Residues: CSVEVAGGTEAFF.

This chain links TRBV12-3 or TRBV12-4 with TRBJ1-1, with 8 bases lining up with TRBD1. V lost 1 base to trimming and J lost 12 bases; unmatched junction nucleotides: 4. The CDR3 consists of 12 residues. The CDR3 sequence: CASSLGTGRTFF. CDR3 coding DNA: TGTGCCAGCAGTTTAGGGACAGGGAGAACTTTCTTT.

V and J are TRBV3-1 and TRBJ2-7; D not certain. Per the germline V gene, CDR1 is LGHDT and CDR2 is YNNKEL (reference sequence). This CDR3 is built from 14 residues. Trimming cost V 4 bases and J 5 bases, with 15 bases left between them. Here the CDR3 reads CASSPEVGLDEQYF. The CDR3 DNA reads TGTGCCAGCAGCCCCGAGGTGGGGTTGGACGAGCAGTACTTC.

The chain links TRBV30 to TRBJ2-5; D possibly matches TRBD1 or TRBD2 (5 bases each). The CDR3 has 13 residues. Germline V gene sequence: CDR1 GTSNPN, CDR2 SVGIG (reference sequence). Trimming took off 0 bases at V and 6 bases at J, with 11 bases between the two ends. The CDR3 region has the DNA TGTGCCTGGAGTGTCGGTGGGGGACAGACCCAGTACTTC. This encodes CAWSVGGGQTQYF.

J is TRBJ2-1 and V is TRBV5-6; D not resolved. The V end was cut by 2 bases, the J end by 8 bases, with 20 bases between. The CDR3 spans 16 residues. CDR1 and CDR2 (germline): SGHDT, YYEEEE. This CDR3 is CASSLPWAAYIDEQFF. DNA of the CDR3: TGTGCCAGCAGCTTACCTTGGGCAGCTTACATCGATGAGCAGTTCTTC.

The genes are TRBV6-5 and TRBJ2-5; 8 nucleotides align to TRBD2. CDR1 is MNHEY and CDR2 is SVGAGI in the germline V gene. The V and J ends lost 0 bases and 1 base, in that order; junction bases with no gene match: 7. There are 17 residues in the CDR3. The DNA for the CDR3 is TGTGCCAGCAGTTACTCGACGGAACGGGGGGGCCAAGAGACCCAGTACTTC. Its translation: CASSYSTERGGQETQYF.

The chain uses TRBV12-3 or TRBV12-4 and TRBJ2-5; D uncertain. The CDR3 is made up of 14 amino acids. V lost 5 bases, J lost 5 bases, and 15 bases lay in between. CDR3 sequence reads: CASSTQPGDETQYF. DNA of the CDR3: TGTGCCAGCAGTACTCAACCCGGCGACGAGACCCAGTACTTC.

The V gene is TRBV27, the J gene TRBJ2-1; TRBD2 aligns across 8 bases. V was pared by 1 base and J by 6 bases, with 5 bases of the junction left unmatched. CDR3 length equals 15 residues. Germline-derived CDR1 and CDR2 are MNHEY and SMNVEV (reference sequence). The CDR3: CASSLYGGAGNEQFF. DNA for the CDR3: TGTGCCAGCAGTTTATACGGGGGGGCGGGCAATGAGCAGTTCTTC.